Listed below are T cell receptor beta chains from one sample, sequenced in a study of T cell responses to AZD1222 COVID-19 vaccine. Here immunoSEQ multiplex PCR was the method, and the copy in TCRdb shows in-frame clones only, minus some. The sample lists over 150,000 clones, 92% seen once, with less than 4.5% in the top ten. Sequenced here: peripheral blood, sampled on day 0 of MenACWY control vaccination. These TCRs come from an adult in good health. Both conserved end residues are part of each CDR3. Each record gives: V gene, clone size, J gene, CDR3 protein. The size field is filled for only some rows; it gives once, few, many or a size class.

V gene: TRBV7-9; clone size: once; J gene: TRBJ1-4; CDR3 protein: CASSAGGGEKLFF
V gene: TRBV19; clone size: -; J gene: TRBJ2-5; CDR3 protein: CASSIYVGSETQYF
V gene: TRBV15; clone size: -; J gene: TRBJ2-3; CDR3 protein: CATSRALRVVTDTQYF
V gene: TRBV2; clone size: few; J gene: TRBJ1-5; CDR3 protein: CASRAEQGDSNQPQHF
V gene: TRBV19; clone size: -; J gene: TRBJ2-3; CDR3 protein: CASAGGLTDTQYF
V gene: TRBV19; clone size: -; J gene: TRBJ1-2; CDR3 protein: CASSNLALRGYGYTF
V gene: TRBV6-1; clone size: -; J gene: TRBJ1-4; CDR3 protein: CASSGYPDKGGRGNEKLFF
V gene: TRBV7-3; clone size: -; J gene: TRBJ1-3; CDR3 protein: CASSPTGGSGNTIYF
V gene: TRBV5-1; clone size: few; J gene: TRBJ2-7; CDR3 protein: CASSSRQGNYEQYF
V gene: TRBV7-8; clone size: -; J gene: TRBJ2-3; CDR3 protein: CASSPGRGLSRTDTQYF
V gene: TRBV10-3; clone size: -; J gene: TRBJ1-2; CDR3 protein: CAISEDSGYGYTF
V gene: TRBV19; clone size: -; J gene: TRBJ1-1; CDR3 protein: CASSRTPGVMGTEAFF
V gene: TRBV5-1; clone size: -; J gene: TRBJ1-3; CDR3 protein: CASSLPGQNTIYF
V gene: TRBV7-9; clone size: -; J gene: TRBJ2-3; CDR3 protein: CASSLVHLAGGPTDTQYF
V gene: TRBV3-1/TRBV3-2; clone size: once; J gene: TRBJ1-5; CDR3 protein: CASSRGTGGAGQPQHF
V gene: TRBV10-3; clone size: -; J gene: TRBJ2-1; CDR3 protein: CAIKADSALSYNEQFF
V gene: TRBV19; clone size: -; J gene: TRBJ1-5; CDR3 protein: CASGQIPGQPQHF
V gene: TRBV10-3; clone size: -; J gene: TRBJ1-1; CDR3 protein: CAIFPGPGAEAFF
V gene: TRBV19; clone size: -; J gene: TRBJ1-4; CDR3 protein: CASSQGSRAEKLFF
V gene: TRBV11-3; clone size: -; J gene: TRBJ2-7; CDR3 protein: CASSRGLAPFIDEQYF
V gene: TRBV11-3; clone size: once; J gene: TRBJ1-2; CDR3 protein: CASSPTGGSYGYTF
V gene: TRBV18; clone size: -; J gene: TRBJ1-2; CDR3 protein: CASSPTGSGYTF
V gene: TRBV9; clone size: -; J gene: TRBJ2-1; CDR3 protein: CASSGTVTSSYNEQFF
V gene: TRBV11-2; clone size: once; J gene: TRBJ2-7; CDR3 protein: CASTSTGAGYEQYF
V gene: TRBV7-2; clone size: -; J gene: TRBJ1-1; CDR3 protein: CASSPEQNTEAFF
V gene: TRBV5-1; clone size: -; J gene: TRBJ2-5; CDR3 protein: CASSLRGQGETQYF
V gene: TRBV7-2; clone size: -; J gene: TRBJ2-7; CDR3 protein: CASSSVGQGPYEQYF
V gene: TRBV19; clone size: -; J gene: TRBJ2-7; CDR3 protein: CASSIRVFGTGRIEQYF
V gene: TRBV19; clone size: -; J gene: TRBJ1-4; CDR3 protein: CASNGLGFEEKLFF
V gene: TRBV28; clone size: -; J gene: TRBJ2-7; CDR3 protein: CASSWTGEAYEQYF
V gene: TRBV29-1; clone size: few; J gene: TRBJ1-2; CDR3 protein: CSARDLTGGDGYTF
V gene: TRBV6-5; clone size: -; J gene: TRBJ1-1; CDR3 protein: CASSYSDTEAFF
V gene: TRBV5-4; clone size: -; J gene: TRBJ2-1; CDR3 protein: CASRGVSVGNEQFF
V gene: TRBV12-5; clone size: -; J gene: TRBJ1-5; CDR3 protein: CASGLEGYQPQHF
V gene: TRBV19; clone size: -; J gene: TRBJ2-1; CDR3 protein: CASSNLPGQGHDEQFF
V gene: TRBV2; clone size: -; J gene: TRBJ2-3; CDR3 protein: CASRSDYGDTQYF
V gene: TRBV30; clone size: -; J gene: TRBJ1-6; CDR3 protein: CAWGRQALSYNSPLHF
V gene: TRBV30; clone size: -; J gene: TRBJ2-7; CDR3 protein: CAWRTFRATGSYEQYF
V gene: TRBV7-7; clone size: -; J gene: TRBJ1-2; CDR3 protein: CASTPRGRVFYGYTF
V gene: TRBV19; clone size: -; J gene: TRBJ2-6; CDR3 protein: CASSTQGSGANVLTF
V gene: TRBV28; clone size: -; J gene: TRBJ2-1; CDR3 protein: CASTGWRRAAGGSYNEQFF